Following are 17 T cell receptor beta chains from one sample sequenced in a study of low-dose radiotherapy and immunotherapy resistance in tumors. This sample's time point: before trial treatment. Priming of first-strand cDNA relied on TRAV- and TRBV-specific primers (covering alpha and beta chains). TCR amplification used 15 to 20 PCR cycles, a constant-region primer and a V-primer adapter. TCRdb reanalysed the reads using MiXCR and keeps one entry per CDR3 protein. The table has 55,000 to 65,000 distinct CDR3 sequences, 26% seen once. The sample was PBMCs, taken before treatment. The source of these receptors is a male donor with rectosigmoid adenocarcinoma.

This clonotype was counted ten times or more. The chain uses TRBV3-1 and TRBJ2-1; 12 bases are shared with TRBD1. V trimming: 3 bases; J trimming: 8 bases; junction bases outside the gene matches: 5. The germline CDR1 and CDR2 sequences are LGHDT and YNNKEL (reference sequence). This CDR3 is 15 amino acids long. Here the CDR3 reads CASSHGTGGNYEQFF. The DNA of the CDR3 is TGTGCCAGCAGCCACGGGACAGGGGGCAACTATGAGCAGTTCTTC.

This clonotype was counted ten times or more. The V gene is TRBV27, the J gene TRBJ1-2; no reliable D call. CDR1 is MNHEY and CDR2 is SMNVEV in the germline V gene (reference sequence). The CDR3 covers 14 residues. Trimming took 7 bases from V and 2 from J, leaving 14 bases between them. The CDR3 region has the DNA TGTGCCAGCACGGGAACAGACCCGAACTATGGCTACACCTTC. This codes for CASTGTDPNYGYTF.

This clonotype was counted ten times or more. The chain links TRBV11-2 to TRBJ2-1; 10 positions match TRBD2. The CDR3 covers 18 residues. The germline V gene encodes CDR1 SGHAT and CDR2 FQNNGV. V lost 1 base to trimming and J lost 4 bases; unmatched junction nucleotides: 10. The CDR3 nucleotides are TGTGCCAGCAGCTTAGTTCGTAGAAGCGGGGGGGCTTACAATGAGCAGTTCTTC. It is translated as CASSLVRRSGGAYNEQFF. Combining the CDR3 with reference TRBV11-2 and TRBJ2-1 gives the whole variable domain EAGVAQSPRYKIIEKRQSVAFWCNPISGHATLYWYQQILGQGPKLLIQFQNNGVVDDSQLPKDRFSAERLKGVDSTLKIQPAKLEDSAVYLCASSLVRRSGGAYNEQFFGPGTRLTVL.

The V call is TRBV6-8, the J call TRBJ2-7; D is tentatively TRBD1 or TRBD2 (5 bases each). The germline V gene encodes CDR1 MNHGY and CDR2 SAAAGT. The CDR3 has 13 amino acids. V was pared by 6 bases and J by 5 bases, with 14 bases between. The chain's CDR3 is CASRPLGDHEQYF. The CDR3 DNA follows: TGTGCCAGCAGACCGCTCGGGGACCACGAGCAGTACTTC.

This clonotype was recorded at least ten times. The J gene is TRBJ1-3, the V gene TRBV4-3; no definite D call. V shed 0 bases and J shed 0 bases, with 12 bases lying between them. This CDR3 spans 17 amino acids. The V gene's germline CDR1 is LGHNA and CDR2 YSLEER. This chain's CDR3 is CASSQERAESSGNTIYF. The CDR3 DNA reads TGCGCCAGCAGCCAAGAACGGGCGGAGAGCTCTGGAAACACCATATATTTT.

This clonotype was recorded at least ten times. This chain joins TRBV5-1 and TRBJ2-1; 9 nucleotides match TRBD2. This CDR3 region has 14 residues. Trimming removed 0 bases from V and 16 bases from J; junction bases left unmatched: 11. Per the germline V gene, CDR1 is SGHRS and CDR2 is YFSETQ. CDR3 sequence reads: CASSLAAGGSPTFF. The CDR3 DNA follows: TGCGCCAGCAGCTTGGCGGCGGGGGGGTCACCCACATTCTTC.

In this sample, this clonotype turned up many times. V usage is TRBV11-2 and J usage is TRBJ2-7; D tentatively fits TRBD1 or TRBD2 (7 bases each). The V and J ends lost 1 base and 8 bases respectively, with 15 bases between them. CDR3 size: 14 residues. CDR1 and CDR2 from the germline V gene are SGHAT and FQNNGV. Written as DNA, the CDR3 is TGTGCCAGCAGCTTAGCCCCAGGGGGGGACCAGCAGTACTTC. Translating it yields CASSLAPGGDQQYF.

The chain has TRBV29-1 and TRBJ1-1; maybe TRBD1 (6 bases). Per the germline V gene, CDR1 is SQVTM and CDR2 is ANQGSEA. The CDR3 extends over 14 amino acids. The germline V and J ends were trimmed by 2 bases and 3 bases, with 13 bases remaining between them. Here the CDR3 reads CSVESGGTYTEAFF. The CDR3 DNA reads as TGCAGCGTTGAATCCGGTGGGACATACACTGAAGCTTTCTTT.

Comment on this clonotype: This likely stems from a read error, as it lies one base from a far larger clone. V gene TRBV6-2 or TRBV6-3 combines with J gene TRBJ1-3, with unresolved D. Germline V gene lookup returns CDR1 MNHEY and CDR2 SVGEGT. V lost 7 bases to trimming and J lost 1 base, with 14 bases between them. The CDR3 covers 15 residues. The CDR3 coding sequence is TGTGCCAGCAATGCCCAAGGGCTTTCTGGAAACACCATATATTTT. Protein sequence: CASNAQGLSGNTIYF.

At least ten counts were recorded for this clonotype. V is TRBV5-1 and J is TRBJ1-6; D might be TRBD1 (5 bases). CDR1 and CDR2 (germline): SGHRS, YFSETQ. The CDR3 length is 17 residues. Trimming pared 4 bases from V and 0 bases from J, leaving 14 bases between. The CDR3 loop reads CASSRQSLSSYNSPLHF. CDR3 DNA sequence: TGCGCCAGCAGCCGACAGTCCTTGAGCTCCTATAATTCACCCCTCCACTTT.

The chain employs TRBV28 and TRBJ1-3, with 7 nucleotides matching TRBD1. This CDR3 comprises 15 residues. Trimming cost V 5 bases and J 0 bases; bases outside gene matches: 4. Germline values: CDR1 MDHEN, CDR2 SYDVKM. CDR3 sequence: CASSVQGSSGNTIYF. CDR3 in DNA: TGTGCCAGCAGTGTACAGGGGAGCTCTGGAAACACCATATATTTT.

This clonotype was seen once. This could be a read error, since a much larger clone is one nucleotide away. This chain links TRBV30 with TRBJ2-7, with D uncertain. The germline V gene encodes CDR1 GTSNPN and CDR2 SVGIG (reference sequence). CDR3 length: 11 residues. The ends were cut back, 1 base at V and 6 bases at J, with 7 bases in the middle. CDR3 sequence: CAWSGTCEQYF. The CDR3 DNA reads TGTGCCTGGAGTGGGACCTGCGAGCAGTACTTC.

In this sample, this clonotype turned up many times. V usage is TRBV3-1 and J usage is TRBJ2-7; 9 bases fit TRBD2. The ends lost 3 bases at V and 6 bases at J; junction bases unmatched: 9. The length of the CDR3 is 15 residues. Germline V gene data show CDR1 as LGHDT and CDR2 as YNNKEL (reference sequence). This CDR3 is CASSQTIAGVREQYF. DNA of the CDR3: TGTGCCAGCAGCCAGACCATAGCGGGAGTACGCGAGCAGTACTTC.

In its sample, this clonotype was seen many times. The chain couples TRBV7-2 to TRBJ1-6, with D maybe TRBD1 (5 bases). The germline CDR1 and CDR2 sequences are SGHTA and FQGNSA. V was clipped by 3 bases and J by 7 bases, with 16 bases between them. The CDR3 sequence is 16 residues long. The DNA for the CDR3 is TGTGCCAGCAGCTTTAGCTCGCAGGGTTTGAATTCACCCCTCCACTTT. It specifies CASSFSSQGLNSPLHF.

The chain carries TRBV5-1 and TRBJ2-1, with 7 bases lining up with TRBD1. J lost 12 bases, V lost 4 bases, and 7 bases had no gene match. CDR3 length: 12 amino acids. Germline values: CDR1 SGHRS, CDR2 YFSETQ. CDR3 protein: CASSPGTASQFF. Here the CDR3 DNA reads TGCGCCAGCAGCCCGGGGACAGCCTCGCAGTTCTTC.

In this sample, this clonotype turned up a few times. The genes are TRBV20-1 and TRBJ2-1; 7 nucleotides match TRBD2. The CDR3 has 17 residues. V lost 0 bases, J lost 4 bases, and 12 bases stayed unmatched. Germline lookup yields CDR1 DFQATT and CDR2 SNEGSKA (reference sequence). CDR3 in amino acids: CSARDVLAVPFYNEQFF. CDR3 sequence (DNA): TGCAGTGCTAGAGATGTCCTAGCGGTCCCTTTTTACAATGAGCAGTTCTTC.

The chain has TRBV5-4 and TRBJ2-3, with 9 bases that match TRBD2. The CDR3 consists of 14 residues. Per germline, CDR1 SGHNT and CDR2 YYREEE (reference sequence). J lost 5 bases, V lost 1 base, and 2 bases had no gene match. The CDR3 nucleotides read TGTGCCAGCAGCTTGTCACTAGCGGGAGATACGCAGTATTTT. Translating it yields CASSLSLAGDTQYF.